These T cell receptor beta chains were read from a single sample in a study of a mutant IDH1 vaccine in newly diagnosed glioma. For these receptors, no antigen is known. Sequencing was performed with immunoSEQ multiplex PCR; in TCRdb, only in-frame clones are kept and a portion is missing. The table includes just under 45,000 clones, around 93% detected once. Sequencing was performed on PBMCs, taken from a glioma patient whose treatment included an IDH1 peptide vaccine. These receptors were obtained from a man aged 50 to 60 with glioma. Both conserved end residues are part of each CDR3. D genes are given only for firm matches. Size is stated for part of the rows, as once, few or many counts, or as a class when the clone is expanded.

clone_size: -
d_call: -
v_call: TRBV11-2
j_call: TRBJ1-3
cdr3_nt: TGTGCCAGCAGCTTAGCCATCTCTGGAAACACCATATATTTT
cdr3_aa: CASSLAISGNTIYF

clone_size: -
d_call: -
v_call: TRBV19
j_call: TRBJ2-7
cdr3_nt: TGTGCCAGTAGTATAGGGACGGGAAGCTCCTACGAGCAGTACTTC
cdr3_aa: CASSIGTGSSYEQYF

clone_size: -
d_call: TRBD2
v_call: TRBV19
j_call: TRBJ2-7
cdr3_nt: TGTGCCAGTAAAAAGGGACTAGGGGGCTACGAGCAGTACTTC
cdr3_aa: CASKKGLGGYEQYF

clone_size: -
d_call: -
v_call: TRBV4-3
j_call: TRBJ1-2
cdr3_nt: TGCGCCAGCAGCCAAGCTCATCAGGGAAACTATGGCTACACCTTC
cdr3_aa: CASSQAHQGNYGYTF

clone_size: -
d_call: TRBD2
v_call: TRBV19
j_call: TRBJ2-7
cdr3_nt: TGTGCCAGTAGTCCATCGACGGGGGGAGCCTACGAGCAGTACTTC
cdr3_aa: CASSPSTGGAYEQYF

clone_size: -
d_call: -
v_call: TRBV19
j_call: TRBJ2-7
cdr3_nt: TGTGCCAGTAGTCCGAGGGCCCTCTCCCCCTACGAGCAGTACTTC
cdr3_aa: CASSPRALSPYEQYF

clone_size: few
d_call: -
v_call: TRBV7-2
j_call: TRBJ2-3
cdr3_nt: TGTGCCAGCCACCAGCCTAGCAACTATGGGACGCAGTATTTT
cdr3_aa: CASHQPSNYGTQYF

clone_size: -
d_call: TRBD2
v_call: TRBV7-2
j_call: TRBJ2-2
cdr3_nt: TGTGCCAGCAGCCCAGGACTAGCGGGAAGAACCACCGGGGAGCTGTTTTTT
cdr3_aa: CASSPGLAGRTTGELFF

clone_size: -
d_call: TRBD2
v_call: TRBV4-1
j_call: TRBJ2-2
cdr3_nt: TGCGCCAGCAGCCAAGCGGGACCGGGACTAATCACCGGGGAGCTGTTTTTT
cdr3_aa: CASSQAGPGLITGELFF

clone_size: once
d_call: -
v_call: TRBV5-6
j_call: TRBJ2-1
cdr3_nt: TGTGCCAGCAGCGGAGTTCCCAGCTCCTACAATGAGCAGTTCTTC
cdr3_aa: CASSGVPSSYNEQFF

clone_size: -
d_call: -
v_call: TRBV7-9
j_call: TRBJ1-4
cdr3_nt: TGTGCCAGCAGCTTACGTGCAACTAATGAAAAACTGTTTTTT
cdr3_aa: CASSLRATNEKLFF

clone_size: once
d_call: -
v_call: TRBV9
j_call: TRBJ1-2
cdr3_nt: TGTGCCAGCACTAGAGGGACCGCATATGGCTACACCTTC
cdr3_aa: CASTRGTAYGYTF

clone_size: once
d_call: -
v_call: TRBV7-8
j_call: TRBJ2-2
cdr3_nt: TGTGCCAGCAGCCCCCGCCGGGAGCTGTTTTTT
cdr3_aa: CASSPRRELFF

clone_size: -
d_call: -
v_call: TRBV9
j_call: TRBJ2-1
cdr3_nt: TGTGCCAGCAGCGCAGACCAGAGGAAAGCGGAGTACAATGAGCAGTTCTTC
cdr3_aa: CASSADQRKAEYNEQFF

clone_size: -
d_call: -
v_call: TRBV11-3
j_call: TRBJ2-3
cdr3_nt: TGTGCCAGCAGCTTAGGCAGATACACAGATACGCAGTATTTT
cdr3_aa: CASSLGRYTDTQYF

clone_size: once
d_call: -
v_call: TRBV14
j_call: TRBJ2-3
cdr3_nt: TGTGCCAGCAGCCATTTTCAGGGCACAGATACGCAGTATTTT
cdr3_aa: CASSHFQGTDTQYF

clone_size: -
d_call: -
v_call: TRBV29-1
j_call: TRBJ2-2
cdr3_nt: TGCAGCCCCGACGGGCCACGGGAGATCTATCGGGCCGGGGAGCTGTTTTTT
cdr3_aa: CSPDGPREIYRAGELFF

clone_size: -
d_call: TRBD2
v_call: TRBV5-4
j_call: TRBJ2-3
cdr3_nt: TGTGCCAGCACCCCTGGCGGGGGTCGGGGTAGCACAGATACGCAGTATTTT
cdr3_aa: CASTPGGGRGSTDTQYF

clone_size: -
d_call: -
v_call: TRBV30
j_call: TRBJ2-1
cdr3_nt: TGTGCCTGGACAAGGACGAGTGGGAGTAAGGGTGAGCAGTTCTTC
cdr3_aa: CAWTRTSGSKGEQFF

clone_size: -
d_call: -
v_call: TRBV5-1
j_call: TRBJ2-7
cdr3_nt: TGCGCCAGCAGCTTGAGAGGGGCCTCCTACGAGCAGTACTTC
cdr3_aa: CASSLRGASYEQYF

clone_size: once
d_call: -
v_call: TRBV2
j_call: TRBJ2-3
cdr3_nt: TGTGCCAGCATTCCCCGAAGTGGGGGAATTGATACGCAGTATTTT
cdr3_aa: CASIPRSGGIDTQYF

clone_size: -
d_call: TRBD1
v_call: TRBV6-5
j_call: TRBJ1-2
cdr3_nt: TGTGCCAGCAGCAAACAGGGGGCGCTTTTTCTTGGCTACACCTTC
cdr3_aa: CASSKQGALFLGYTF

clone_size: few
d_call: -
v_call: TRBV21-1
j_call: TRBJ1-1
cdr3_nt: TGTGCCAGCAGCAAAGTGGGCCAGGGAGGCACTGAAGCTTTCTTT
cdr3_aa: CASSKVGQGGTEAFF

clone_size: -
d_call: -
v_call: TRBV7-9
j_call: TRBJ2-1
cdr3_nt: TGTGCCAGCAGCCGTTCGGATTCCCCTTTGGACAATGAGCAGTTCTTC
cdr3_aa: CASSRSDSPLDNEQFF

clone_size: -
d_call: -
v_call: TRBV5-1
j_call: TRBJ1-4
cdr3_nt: TGCGCCAGCAGCTTGGGTGGGGGGAGATCAACTAATGAAAAACTGTTTTTT
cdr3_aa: CASSLGGGRSTNEKLFF

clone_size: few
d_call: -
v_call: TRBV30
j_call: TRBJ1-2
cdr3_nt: TGTGCCTGGAGCTCTCAGGGTGACTATGGCTACACCTTC
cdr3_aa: CAWSSQGDYGYTF

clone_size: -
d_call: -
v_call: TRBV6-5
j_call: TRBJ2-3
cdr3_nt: TGTGCCAGCAACCAAAGAGCAGTCTCCACAGATACGCAGTATTTT
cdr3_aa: CASNQRAVSTDTQYF

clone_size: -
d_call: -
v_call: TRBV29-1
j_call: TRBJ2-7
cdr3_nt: TGCAGCGTTGAGGGAGAGACCTCCTACGAGCAGTACTTC
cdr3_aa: CSVEGETSYEQYF

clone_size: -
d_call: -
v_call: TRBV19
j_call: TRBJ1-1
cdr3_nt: TGTGCCAGTAGCCCCAATACAAGGGGCCGAGCTTTCTTT
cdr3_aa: CASSPNTRGRAFF

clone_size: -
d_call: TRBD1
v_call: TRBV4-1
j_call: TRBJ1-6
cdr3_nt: TGCGCCAGCCGAACAGGGGGCGCCTATAATTCACCCCTCCACTTT
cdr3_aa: CASRTGGAYNSPLHF

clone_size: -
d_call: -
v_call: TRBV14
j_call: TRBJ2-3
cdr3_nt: TGTGCCAGCAGCCAGTGGGCTAACCCTCGCACAGATACGCAGTATTTT
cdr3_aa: CASSQWANPRTDTQYF

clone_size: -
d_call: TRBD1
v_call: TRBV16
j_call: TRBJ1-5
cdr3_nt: TGTGCCAGCAGCCAAGGACAGGGGGTGCAGCCCCAGCATTTT
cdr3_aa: CASSQGQGVQPQHF

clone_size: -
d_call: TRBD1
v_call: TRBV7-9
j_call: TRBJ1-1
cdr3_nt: TGTGCCAGCAGCCTACACTACTTAGGACAGGGCAGGAACACTGAAGCTTTCTTT
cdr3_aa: CASSLHYLGQGRNTEAFF

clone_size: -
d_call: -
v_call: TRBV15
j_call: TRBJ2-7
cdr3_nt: TGTGCCACCAGCAAAACTAGTGTCACCTACGAGCAGTACTTC
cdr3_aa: CATSKTSVTYEQYF

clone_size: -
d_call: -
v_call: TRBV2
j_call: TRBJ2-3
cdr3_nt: TGTGCCAGCAGTGAAGCGGGGGGACTTAGCACAGATACGCAGTATTTT
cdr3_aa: CASSEAGGLSTDTQYF

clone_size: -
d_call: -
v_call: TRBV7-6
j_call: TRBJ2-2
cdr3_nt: TGTGCCAGCAGCTTAGCGCGGGCGGCGAACACCGGGGAGCTGTTTTTT
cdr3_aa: CASSLARAANTGELFF

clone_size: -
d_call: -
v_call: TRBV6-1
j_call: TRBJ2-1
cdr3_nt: TGTGCCAGCAGTGAACAGGGGACGTACAATGAGCAGTTCTTC
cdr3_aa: CASSEQGTYNEQFF

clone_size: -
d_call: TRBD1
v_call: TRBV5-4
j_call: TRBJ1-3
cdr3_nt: TGTGCCAGCAGCCCCGACAGGGTCTCTGGAAACACCATATATTTT
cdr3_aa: CASSPDRVSGNTIYF

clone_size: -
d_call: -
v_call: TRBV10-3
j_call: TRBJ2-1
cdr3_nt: TGTGCCATCAGTGTCCGGGACGACTACAATGAGCAGTTCTTC
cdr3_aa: CAISVRDDYNEQFF

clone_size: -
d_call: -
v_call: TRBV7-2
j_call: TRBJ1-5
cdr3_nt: TGTGCCAGCAGCTTAGCAGGACCGTTGGGGCAGCCCCAGCATTTT
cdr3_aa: CASSLAGPLGQPQHF

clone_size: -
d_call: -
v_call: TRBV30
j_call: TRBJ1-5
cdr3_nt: TGTGCCTGGAGTTCCGGGGACAATCAGCCCCAGCATTTT
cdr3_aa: CAWSSGDNQPQHF

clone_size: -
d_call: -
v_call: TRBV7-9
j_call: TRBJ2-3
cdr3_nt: TGTGCCAGCAGCGAAGAGAGGGGTCTGGGAGATACGCAGTATTTT
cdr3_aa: CASSEERGLGDTQYF

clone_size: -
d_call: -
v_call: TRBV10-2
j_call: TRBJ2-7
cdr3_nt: TGCGCCATCGATTCTGGGTCCGGGTACGAGCAGTACTTC
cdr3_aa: CAIDSGSGYEQYF

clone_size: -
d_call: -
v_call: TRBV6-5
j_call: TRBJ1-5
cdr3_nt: TGTGCCAGCAGAGGGAATAGCAATCAGCCCCAGCATTTT
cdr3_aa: CASRGNSNQPQHF

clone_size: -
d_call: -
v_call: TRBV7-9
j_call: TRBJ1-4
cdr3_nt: TGTGCCAGCAGCCTGCAGGAGGCATACGGTGAAAAACTGTTTTTT
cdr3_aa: CASSLQEAYGEKLFF

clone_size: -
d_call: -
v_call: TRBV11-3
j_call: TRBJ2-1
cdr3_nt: TGTGCCAGCAGTTCCAGAGGGAATGAGCAGTTCTTC
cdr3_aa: CASSSRGNEQFF

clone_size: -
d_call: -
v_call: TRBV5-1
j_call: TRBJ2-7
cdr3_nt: TGCGCCAGCAGCCCCGCGGGCGGCACCCAATCCTACGAGCAGTACTTC
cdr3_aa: CASSPAGGTQSYEQYF

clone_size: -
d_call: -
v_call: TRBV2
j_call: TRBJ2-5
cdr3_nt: TGTGCCAGCAGGAGGGACGGGTCGGATTACGAGACCCAGTACTTC
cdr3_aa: CASRRDGSDYETQYF

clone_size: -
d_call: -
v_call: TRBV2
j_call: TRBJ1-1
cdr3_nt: TGTGCCAGCAGTGCTGATTTGAACACTGAAGCTTTCTTT
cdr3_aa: CASSADLNTEAFF

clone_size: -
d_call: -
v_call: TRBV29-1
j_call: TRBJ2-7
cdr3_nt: TGCAGCGCTCGGGGGTCTCACTACGAGCAGTACTTC
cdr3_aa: CSARGSHYEQYF

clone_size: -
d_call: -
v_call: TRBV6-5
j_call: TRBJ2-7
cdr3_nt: TGTGCCAGCAGGCACCTAACAGGGATAAAGAACGAGCAGTACTTC
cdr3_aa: CASRHLTGIKNEQYF

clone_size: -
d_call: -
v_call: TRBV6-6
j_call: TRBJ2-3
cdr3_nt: TGTGCCAGCAAAAGGGACAATTCAGATACGCAGTATTTT
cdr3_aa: CASKRDNSDTQYF

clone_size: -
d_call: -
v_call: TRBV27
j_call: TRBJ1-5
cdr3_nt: TGTGCCAGCAGGCCAGGACAATTCAATCAGCCCCAGCATTTT
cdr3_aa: CASRPGQFNQPQHF